The following is a T cell receptor (beta chain) sequence with its context. The CDR3 contains 15 residues. CDR1 and CDR2 from the germline V gene are SGHTA and FQGNSA. Trimming took 3 bases from V and 0 from J, leaving 10 bases between them. Repertoires were generated with immunoSEQ multiplex PCR, while TCRdb's copy carries only in-frame clones and drops some. Among under 55,000 clones listed, approximately 95% were seen once. The rearrangement joins TRBV7-2 to TRBJ2-3, with D perhaps matching TRBD2 (6 bases). The sequence was obtained from a man between 35 and 55 years old with rheumatoid arthritis. Input material: PBMCs. CDR3 protein: CASSFRGLSTDTQYF. Here the CDR3 DNA reads TGTGCCAGCAGCTTCCGGGGACTCAGCACAGATACGCAGTATTTT.